Below are 7 T cell receptor beta chains sequenced from a single sample in a study of post-analysis software for immune sequencing data. Study results and limitations: Patients carried four or five TRBV segments more frequently than controls did, and TRBV5-6, TRBV5-1 and TRBV20-1 were among them.

The antigens of these receptors remain unknown. The TCR beta cDNA libraries carried unique molecular identifiers. TCRdb ran MiXCR on the PCR reads and lists one entry per CDR3 protein. Found here are approximately 250,000 distinct CDR3 sequences, roughly a third of them singletons; the top ten hold approximately 4.6%. Sample: blood. These receptors were obtained from a girl between 5 and 17 years old with multiple sclerosis.

In the case of this clonotype: A clone one base away is much larger, so this may be a read error. CDR3 region: CAARQAPYGYTF. The CDR3 DNA is TGTGCCGCCAGGCAGGCCCCTTATGGCTACACCTTC. The V and J genes are TRBV25-1 and TRBJ1-2; D unclear. This CDR3 has 12 residues. V was trimmed by 11 bases and J by 5 bases, leaving 15 bases between them. Looked up from germline, CDR1 is MGHDK and CDR2 is SYGVNS.

In DNA form, the CDR3 reads TGTGCCAGCAGCCGCAAGCCTTCGGGACTAACTGGGAATGAGCAGTTCTTC. Translation: CASSRKPSGLTGNEQFF. The chain joins TRBV6-1 to TRBJ2-1; 7 bases are shared with TRBD2. The CDR3 is made up of 17 amino acids. Germline trimming cut 6 bases from V and 7 bases from J; bases unmatched to any gene: 18. The germline CDR1 and CDR2 sequences are MNHNS and SASEGT.

There are many counts of this clonotype. The chain couples TRBV9 to TRBJ1-2, with 7 nucleotides matching TRBD1. The CDR3 is 15 residues long. Germline values: CDR1 SGDLS, CDR2 YYNGEE. The trim removed 3 bases at V and 6 bases at J, leaving 11 bases unmatched. The CDR3 DNA reads as TGTGCCAGCAGCGCCATACAGGGGATGGAGGATGGCTACACCTTC. This encodes CASSAIQGMEDGYTF.

The table lists this clonotype with many counts. The chain couples TRBV7-6 to TRBJ2-3; no definite D call. Per the germline V gene, CDR1 is SGHVS and CDR2 is FNYEAQ. Trimming cost V 5 bases and J 1 base, with 10 bases left between them. This CDR3 is 14 amino acids long. The CDR3: CASSHGLGTDTQYF. In DNA, the CDR3 is TGTGCCAGCAGCCACGGTCTGGGCACAGATACGCAGTATTTT.

This clonotype was detected a few times. V and J are TRBV6-5 and TRBJ1-4; no definite D call. From germline, CDR1 is MNHEY and CDR2 SVGAGI. This CDR3 spans 12 amino acids. V lost 2 bases and J lost 8, with 6 bases in between. Written as DNA, the CDR3 is TGTGCCAGCAGTTACGATGGGGAAAAACTGTTTTTT. It yields the protein CASSYDGEKLFF.

This clonotype was counted between two and nine times. The CDR3 spells CASPPSGANVLTF. The CDR3, as DNA: TGTGCCAGCCCTCCCTCTGGGGCCAACGTCCTGACTTTC. V usage is TRBV12-3 or TRBV12-4 and J usage is TRBJ2-6, with D uncertain. The V end lost 8 bases, the J end lost 0 bases, and 5 bases lay between the germline ends. The CDR3 extends over 13 amino acids.

The genes are TRBV15 and TRBJ2-6; D not resolved. The CDR3 is made up of 17 amino acids. Germline assignment: CDR1 LNHNV and CDR2 YYDKDF (reference sequence). V was trimmed by 2 bases and J by 0 bases, leaving 11 bases between them. The CDR3: CATSRSWQSSGANVLTF. The CDR3 nucleotides read TGTGCCACCAGCAGATCGTGGCAAAGCTCTGGGGCCAACGTCCTGACTTTC.